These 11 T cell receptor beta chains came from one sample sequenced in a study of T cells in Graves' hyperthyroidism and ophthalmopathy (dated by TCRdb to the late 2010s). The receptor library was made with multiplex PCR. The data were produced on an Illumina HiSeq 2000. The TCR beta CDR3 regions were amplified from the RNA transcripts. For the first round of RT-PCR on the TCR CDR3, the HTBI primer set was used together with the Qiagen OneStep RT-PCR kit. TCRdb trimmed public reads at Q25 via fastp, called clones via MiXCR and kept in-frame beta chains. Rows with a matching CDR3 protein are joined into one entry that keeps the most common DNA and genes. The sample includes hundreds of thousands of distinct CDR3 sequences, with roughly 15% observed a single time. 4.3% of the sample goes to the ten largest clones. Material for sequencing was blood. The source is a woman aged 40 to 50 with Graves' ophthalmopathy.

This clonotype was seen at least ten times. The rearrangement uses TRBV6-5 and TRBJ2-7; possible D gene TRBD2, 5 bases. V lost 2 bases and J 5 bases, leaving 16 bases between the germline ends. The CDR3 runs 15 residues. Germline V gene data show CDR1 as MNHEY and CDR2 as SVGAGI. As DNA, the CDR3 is TGTGCCAGCAGTTACGCGGCTAGCAGGTTAAACGAGCAGTACTTC. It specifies CASSYAASRLNEQYF.

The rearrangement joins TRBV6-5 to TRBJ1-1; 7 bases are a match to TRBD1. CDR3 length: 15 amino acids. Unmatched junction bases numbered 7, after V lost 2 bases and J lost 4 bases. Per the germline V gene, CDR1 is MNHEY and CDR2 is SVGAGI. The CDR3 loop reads CASSYQDRVGTEAFF. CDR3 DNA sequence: TGTGCCAGCAGTTACCAAGACAGGGTCGGCACTGAAGCTTTCTTT.

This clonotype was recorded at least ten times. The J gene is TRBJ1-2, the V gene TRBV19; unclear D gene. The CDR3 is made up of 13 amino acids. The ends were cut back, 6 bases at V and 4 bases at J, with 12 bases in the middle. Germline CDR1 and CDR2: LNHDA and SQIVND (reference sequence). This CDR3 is CASSPDAFYGYTF. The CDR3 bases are TGTGCCAGTAGCCCCGATGCGTTCTATGGCTACACCTTC. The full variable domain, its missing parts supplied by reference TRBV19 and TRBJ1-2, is DGGITQSPKYLFRKEGQNVTLSCEQNLNHDAMYWYRQDPGQGLRLIYYSQIVNDFQKGDIAEGYSVSREKKESFPLTVTSAQKNPTAFYLCASSPDAFYGYTFGSGTRLTVV.

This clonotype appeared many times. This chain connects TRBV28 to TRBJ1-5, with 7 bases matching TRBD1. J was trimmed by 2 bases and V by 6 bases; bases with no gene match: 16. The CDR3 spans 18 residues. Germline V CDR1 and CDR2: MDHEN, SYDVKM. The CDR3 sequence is CASSLSGEGARGNQPQHF. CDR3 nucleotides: TGTGCCAGCAGCCTCTCGGGGGAGGGGGCGCGAGGCAATCAGCCCCAGCATTTT.

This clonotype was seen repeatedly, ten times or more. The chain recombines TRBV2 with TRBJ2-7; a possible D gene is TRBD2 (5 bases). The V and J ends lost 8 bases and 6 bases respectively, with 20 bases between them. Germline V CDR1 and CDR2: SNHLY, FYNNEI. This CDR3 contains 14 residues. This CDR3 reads CASHDGLALAEQYF. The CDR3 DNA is TGTGCCAGCCACGATGGGCTAGCACTCGCCGAGCAGTACTTC.

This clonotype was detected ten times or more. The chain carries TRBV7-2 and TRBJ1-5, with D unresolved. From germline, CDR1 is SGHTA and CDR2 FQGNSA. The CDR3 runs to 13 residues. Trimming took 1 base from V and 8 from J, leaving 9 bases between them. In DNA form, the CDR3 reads TGTGCCAGCAGCTTAGAGCTGAGGGAGCCCCAGCATTTT. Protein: CASSLELREPQHF.

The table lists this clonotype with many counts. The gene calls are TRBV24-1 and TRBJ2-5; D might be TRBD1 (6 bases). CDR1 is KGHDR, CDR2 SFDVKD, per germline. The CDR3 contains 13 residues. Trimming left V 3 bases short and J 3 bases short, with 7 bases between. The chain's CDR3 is CATSDQGKETQYF. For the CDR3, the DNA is TGTGCCACCAGTGATCAGGGGAAAGAGACCCAGTACTTC.

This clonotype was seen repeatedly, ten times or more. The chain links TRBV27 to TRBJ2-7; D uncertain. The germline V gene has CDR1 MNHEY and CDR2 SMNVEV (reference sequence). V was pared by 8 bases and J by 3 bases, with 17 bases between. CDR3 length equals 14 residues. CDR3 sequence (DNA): TGTGCCAGCGCCCTCGCGGAGAACATCTACGAGCAGTACTTC. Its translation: CASALAENIYEQYF.

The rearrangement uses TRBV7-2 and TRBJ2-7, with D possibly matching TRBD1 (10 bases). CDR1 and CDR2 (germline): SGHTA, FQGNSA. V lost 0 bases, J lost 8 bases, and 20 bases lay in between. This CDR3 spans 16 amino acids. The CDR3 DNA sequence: TGTGCCAGCAGCTTAGCGCAGCGGGGGGACAGGGGAAAGCAGTACTTC. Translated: CASSLAQRGDRGKQYF. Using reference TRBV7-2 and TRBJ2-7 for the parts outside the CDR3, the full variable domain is GAGVSQSPSNKVTEKGKDVELRCDPISGHTALYWYRQSLGQGLEFLIYFQGNSAPDKSGLPSDRFSAERTGGSVSTLTIQRTQQEDSAVYLCASSLAQRGDRGKQYFGPGTRLTVT.

CDR3 DNA: TGTGCCAGCAGGGGGGGTAGCTCCAAAAACATTCAGTACTTC. It translates to CASRGGSSKNIQYF. The chain has TRBV6-1 and TRBJ2-4; D may be TRBD2 (6 bases). This CDR3 is built from 14 residues. With 6 bases removed from V and 2 bases from J, the gap between germline ends came to 11 bases. Germline V gene data show CDR1 as MNHNS and CDR2 as SASEGT.

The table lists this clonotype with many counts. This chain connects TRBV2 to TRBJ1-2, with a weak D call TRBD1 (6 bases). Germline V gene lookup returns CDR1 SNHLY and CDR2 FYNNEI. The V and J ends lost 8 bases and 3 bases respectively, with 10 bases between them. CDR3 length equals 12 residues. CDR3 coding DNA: TGTGCCAGCGGCAGGGGCGACTATGGCTACACCTTC. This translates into CASGRGDYGYTF.